This T cell receptor beta chain was obtained from a study of T cell repertoires in cytomegalovirus infection (dated by TCRdb to about 2019). As for the study more broadly: Peptide stimulations targeted recently identified HLA-C-restricted CMV epitopes, whose presentation resists viral immunomodulation, together with well-studied HLA-B-restricted epitopes. Donor HLA type was relevant to the analysis, because carriage of CMV infection together with the matching HLA type was indicated by public TCR beta signatures.

This sample's treatment or condition label indicates: in vitro stimulation with specific CMV peptide epitopes to enrich CMV-specific T cells. Study-wide findings and limitations: In both this cohort and an independent cohort of approximately 350 donors, the cumulative frequency of public TCR beta family members distinguished carriers of CMV infection plus the relevant HLA type. The ex vivo response was dominated by HLA-C-restricted CMV-specific TCR beta clonotypes, which also provided the single most frequent clonotype in two of eight donors.

The sample was run on an Illumina HiSeq 1500. TCRdb itself trimmed the public reads at Q25 with fastp, ran MiXCR and retained productive beta chains. Rows are combined by CDR3 protein, so each entry shows the most common genes and DNA. The sample table lists around 500,000 distinct CDR3 sequences, approximately 40% of them with a count of one. Just under 45% of the sample is taken by the ten largest. This clonotype was seen once. The antigen it binds to is not known. It has no much larger one-base neighbor in the sample; base qualities were not kept. One read provides weak support. The TCR comes from a human donor in good health (CMV status not recorded). Some clones in this sample may be carry-over from other donors' samples. Sequenced material: cultured PBMCs, taken from culture after CMV antigen stimulation.

In nucleotides, the sequence is TGCAGTGCTGAATCGGGACAGGGCACAGATACGCAGTATTTT. Its translation reads: CSAESGQGTDTQYF. The sequence links TRBV20-1 to TRBJ2-3; the central 8 bases match TRBD1. V is trimmed back by 5 bases and J by 1 base, and the junction contains 5 bases that no gene match accounts for. CDR1 DFQATT and CDR2 SNEGSKA were looked up in the germline V gene (reference sequence). The cysteine opens and the phenylalanine closes a CDR3 of 14 amino acids. CDR3 DNA is the only sequence kept; it has 42 bases, read in frame from the first base.